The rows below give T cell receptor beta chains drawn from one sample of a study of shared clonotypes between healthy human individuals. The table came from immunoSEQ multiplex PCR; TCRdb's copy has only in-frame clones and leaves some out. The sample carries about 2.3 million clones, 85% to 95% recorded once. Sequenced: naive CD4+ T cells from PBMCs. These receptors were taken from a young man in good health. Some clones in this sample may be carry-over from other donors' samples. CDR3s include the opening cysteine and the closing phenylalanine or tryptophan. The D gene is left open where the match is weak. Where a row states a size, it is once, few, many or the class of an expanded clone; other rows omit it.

CDR3: CASRAENNEQFF
DNA: TGTGCCAGCCGGGCAGAGAACAATGAGCAGTTCTTC
size: NA
J: TRBJ2-1
V: TRBV6-5
D: NA

CDR3: CASSLGRAAFATNEKLFF
DNA: TGTGCCAGCAGCTTGGGGCGAGCAGCCTTTGCAACTAATGAAAAACTGTTTTTT
size: NA
J: TRBJ1-4
V: TRBV7-9
D: NA

CDR3: CAISEPGRNYEQYF
DNA: TGTGCCATCAGTGAGCCGGGACGAAACTACGAGCAGTACTTC
size: NA
J: TRBJ2-7
V: TRBV10-3
D: NA

CDR3: CASSPGQGAFLFNTGELFF
DNA: TGTGCCAGCAGTCCGGGACAGGGGGCCTTTCTATTCAACACCGGGGAGCTGTTTTTT
size: NA
J: TRBJ2-2
V: TRBV28
D: TRBD1

CDR3: CAWMAGGPSSYNEQFF
DNA: TGTGCCTGGATGGCGGGAGGGCCAAGCTCCTACAATGAGCAGTTCTTC
size: NA
J: TRBJ2-1
V: TRBV30
D: TRBD2

CDR3: CSASGPYEQYF
DNA: TGCAGTGCTAGTGGTCCTTACGAGCAGTACTTC
size: NA
J: TRBJ2-7
V: TRBV20-1
D: NA

CDR3: CASSYAGQEVTYEQYF
DNA: TGTGCCAGCAGTTACGCGGGCCAAGAAGTCACCTACGAGCAGTACTTC
size: NA
J: TRBJ2-7
V: TRBV6-6
D: NA

CDR3: CASSPAGFGTTEAFF
DNA: TGCGCCAGCAGCCCCGCGGGGTTTGGAACCACTGAAGCTTTCTTT
size: NA
J: TRBJ1-1
V: TRBV5-1
D: NA

CDR3: CASSSLAAYEQYF
DNA: TGTGCCAGCAGCTCACTAGCGGCCTACGAGCAGTACTTC
size: NA
J: TRBJ2-7
V: TRBV7-9
D: TRBD2

CDR3: CASSFGQGGGEQYF
DNA: TGCGCCAGCAGCTTTGGACAGGGAGGGGGCGAGCAGTACTTC
size: NA
J: TRBJ2-7
V: TRBV5-1
D: NA

CDR3: CASSLPGVGNTEAFF
DNA: TGTGCCAGCAGTCTCCCAGGGGTGGGGAACACTGAAGCTTTCTTT
size: NA
J: TRBJ1-1
V: TRBV28
D: NA

CDR3: CAGTDFSGELFF
DNA: TGTGCCGGAACTGATTTCTCCGGGGAGCTGTTTTTT
size: NA
J: TRBJ2-2
V: TRBV30
D: NA

CDR3: CASSLWGQDSYEQYF
DNA: TGTGCCAGCAGTTTATGGGGACAAGACTCCTACGAGCAGTACTTC
size: NA
J: TRBJ2-7
V: TRBV28
D: NA

CDR3: CASSLSALNTEAFF
DNA: TGTGCCAGCAGCTTATCCGCCCTGAACACTGAAGCTTTCTTT
size: NA
J: TRBJ1-1
V: TRBV7-2
D: NA

CDR3: CASSLSGANTGELFF
DNA: TGTGCCAGCAGCTTATCCGGGGCGAACACCGGGGAGCTGTTTTTT
size: NA
J: TRBJ2-2
V: TRBV7-6
D: NA

CDR3: CASSPSGSGFEQFF
DNA: TGTGCCAGCAGCCCCTCTGGTAGCGGCTTTGAGCAGTTCTTC
size: NA
J: TRBJ2-1
V: TRBV4-2
D: NA

CDR3: CASSTRGSRYNEQFF
DNA: TGTGCCAGCAGCACCCGCGGGAGTCGGTACAATGAGCAGTTCTTC
size: NA
J: TRBJ2-1
V: TRBV9
D: TRBD2

CDR3: CASRINSGANVLTF
DNA: TGTGCCAGCAGAATTAACTCTGGGGCCAACGTCCTGACTTTC
size: NA
J: TRBJ2-6
V: TRBV6-5
D: NA

CDR3: CTSSQPGRRARYHTGELFF
DNA: TGCACCAGCAGCCAACCCGGGCGCCGGGCCCGATATCACACCGGGGAGCTGTTTTTT
size: NA
J: TRBJ2-2
V: TRBV1
D: NA

CDR3: CASSLTQGAGTEAFF
DNA: TGTGCCAGCAGCCTAACTCAGGGGGCGGGAACTGAAGCTTTCTTT
size: NA
J: TRBJ1-1
V: TRBV9
D: TRBD1

CDR3: CAISERQGATYEQYF
DNA: TGTGCCATCAGTGAGCGACAGGGTGCAACCTACGAGCAGTACTTC
size: NA
J: TRBJ2-7
V: TRBV10-3
D: TRBD1

CDR3: CASSSPRGRSNEKLFF
DNA: TGTGCCAGCAGCTCACCGCGAGGGCGTTCTAATGAAAAACTGTTTTTT
size: NA
J: TRBJ1-4
V: TRBV11-2
D: NA

CDR3: CSGGQVKGGGTEAFF
DNA: TGCAGCGGTGGACAGGTCAAGGGAGGGGGCACTGAAGCTTTCTTT
size: NA
J: TRBJ1-1
V: TRBV29-1
D: TRBD1

CDR3: CASSSRWRGSYEQYF
DNA: TGTGCCAGCAGTTCACGGTGGAGGGGCTCCTACGAGCAGTACTTC
size: NA
J: TRBJ2-7
V: TRBV27
D: NA

CDR3: CASSQGLSGYTF
DNA: TGTGCCAGCAGCCAAGGCTTGAGTGGCTACACCTTC
size: NA
J: TRBJ1-2
V: TRBV4-2
D: NA

CDR3: CASSLAFGQANTGELFF
DNA: TGTGCCAGCAGTTTAGCTTTCGGCCAGGCGAACACCGGGGAGCTGTTTTTT
size: NA
J: TRBJ2-2
V: TRBV28
D: NA

CDR3: CASSWSSGNTDTQYF
DNA: TGTGCCAGCAGTTGGTCTAGCGGGAACACAGATACGCAGTATTTT
size: NA
J: TRBJ2-3
V: TRBV6-5
D: TRBD2

CDR3: CASFPGGQGYEQYF
DNA: TGTGCCAGCTTCCCCGGGGGACAGGGCTACGAGCAGTACTTC
size: NA
J: TRBJ2-7
V: TRBV18
D: TRBD1

CDR3: CASSVGPRQGNEKLFF
DNA: TGTGCCAGCAGCGTAGGACCCCGACAGGGCAATGAAAAACTGTTTTTT
size: NA
J: TRBJ1-4
V: TRBV9
D: TRBD1

CDR3: CASSLRDRGTLHF
DNA: TGTGCCAGCAGTCTAAGGGACAGGGGGACCCTCCACTTT
size: once
J: TRBJ1-6
V: TRBV6-5
D: TRBD1

CDR3: CASPARDRGLDEQYF
DNA: TGTGCCAGCCCCGCCCGGGACAGGGGGCTCGACGAGCAGTACTTC
size: NA
J: TRBJ2-7
V: TRBV28
D: TRBD1

CDR3: CASSLETGQSNQPQHF
DNA: TGTGCCAGCAGCTTAGAAACCGGACAGTCCAATCAGCCCCAGCATTTT
size: once
J: TRBJ1-5
V: TRBV28
D: NA

CDR3: CASKRSRNSYEQYF
DNA: TGTGCCAGCAAACGGTCGAGGAACTCCTACGAGCAGTACTTC
size: NA
J: TRBJ2-7
V: TRBV5-6
D: NA

CDR3: CASSREVVQNTEAFF
DNA: TGTGCCAGCAGCCGAGAGGTAGTTCAGAACACTGAAGCTTTCTTT
size: NA
J: TRBJ1-1
V: TRBV7-9
D: NA

CDR3: CASSDTGDEQYF
DNA: TGTGCCAGCAGCGACACAGGGGACGAGCAGTACTTC
size: NA
J: TRBJ2-7
V: TRBV9
D: TRBD1

CDR3: CASSESRGKVYNEQFF
DNA: TGCGCCAGCAGTGAGTCGAGGGGGAAAGTCTACAATGAGCAGTTCTTC
size: NA
J: TRBJ2-1
V: TRBV10-1
D: NA

CDR3: CASSLGAGRRAFF
DNA: TGTGCCAGCAGCTTAGGAGCGGGAAGACGAGCTTTCTTT
size: NA
J: TRBJ1-1
V: TRBV7-2
D: NA

CDR3: CSVVGGPLYEQYF
DNA: TGCAGCGTTGTTGGGGGCCCGTTATACGAGCAGTACTTC
size: NA
J: TRBJ2-7
V: TRBV29-1
D: NA

CDR3: CASSPGGKGPLNTEAFF
DNA: TGTGCCAGCTCACCAGGGGGCAAGGGCCCGTTGAACACTGAAGCTTTCTTT
size: NA
J: TRBJ1-1
V: TRBV18
D: NA

CDR3: CASSYSGPSYDTQYF
DNA: TGTGCCAGCAGTTACTCGGGACCCTCGTATGATACGCAGTATTTT
size: NA
J: TRBJ2-3
V: TRBV6-6
D: NA

CDR3: CASSPALLVYNEQFF
DNA: TGTGCCAGCAGTCCAGCTTTATTAGTCTACAATGAGCAGTTCTTC
size: NA
J: TRBJ2-1
V: TRBV7-9
D: NA

CDR3: CASVLAGGSEQYF
DNA: TGTGCCAGCGTTTTAGCGGGAGGTTCCGAGCAGTACTTC
size: NA
J: TRBJ2-7
V: TRBV28
D: TRBD2

CDR3: CASSLGQQNTEAFF
DNA: TGTGCCAGCAGTTTGGGACAGCAGAACACTGAAGCTTTCTTT
size: NA
J: TRBJ1-1
V: TRBV28
D: TRBD1

CDR3: CASSAGGQPPYEQYF
DNA: TGCGCCAGCAGCGCGGGGGGACAGCCCCCCTACGAGCAGTACTTC
size: NA
J: TRBJ2-7
V: TRBV5-1
D: NA

CDR3: CASSSRRAIAGELFF
DNA: TGCGCCAGCAGCTCTCGTAGGGCAATAGCCGGGGAGCTGTTTTTT
size: NA
J: TRBJ2-2
V: TRBV5-1
D: NA

CDR3: CAWTRGRPGANVLTF
DNA: TGTGCCTGGACCCGAGGGCGGCCTGGGGCCAACGTCCTGACTTTC
size: NA
J: TRBJ2-6
V: TRBV30
D: NA

CDR3: CASSLSKGGGSYEQYF
DNA: TGCGCCAGCAGCTTGTCCAAAGGGGGCGGCTCCTACGAGCAGTACTTC
size: NA
J: TRBJ2-7
V: TRBV5-1
D: TRBD1

CDR3: CASSLGQSNYGYTF
DNA: TGCGCCAGCAGCTTGGGACAGAGTAACTATGGCTACACCTTC
size: few
J: TRBJ1-2
V: TRBV5-1
D: NA

CDR3: CSARDRGTQYF
DNA: TGCAGTGCTAGGGACCGAGGGACCCAGTACTTC
size: NA
J: TRBJ2-5
V: TRBV20-1
D: NA

CDR3: CASSLGPGREITEAFF
DNA: TGTGCCAGCAGTTTAGGTCCCGGCAGGGAAATCACTGAAGCTTTCTTT
size: NA
J: TRBJ1-1
V: TRBV27
D: NA

CDR3: CASSLDGEGRNEQFF
DNA: TGTGCCAGCAGCTTAGATGGGGAGGGAAGGAATGAGCAGTTCTTC
size: NA
J: TRBJ2-1
V: TRBV11-3
D: TRBD2